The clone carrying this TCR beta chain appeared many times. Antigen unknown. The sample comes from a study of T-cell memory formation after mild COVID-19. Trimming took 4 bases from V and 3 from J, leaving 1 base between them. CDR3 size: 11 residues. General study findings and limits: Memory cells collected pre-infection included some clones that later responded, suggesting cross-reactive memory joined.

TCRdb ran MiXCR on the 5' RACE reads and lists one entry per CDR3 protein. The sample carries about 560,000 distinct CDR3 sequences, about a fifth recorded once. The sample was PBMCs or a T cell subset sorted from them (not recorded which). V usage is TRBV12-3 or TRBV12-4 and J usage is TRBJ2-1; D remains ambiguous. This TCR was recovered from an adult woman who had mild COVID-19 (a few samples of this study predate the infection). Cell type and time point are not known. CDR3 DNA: TGTGCCAGCAGTTACTACAATGAGCAGTTCTTC. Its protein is CASSYYNEQFF.